This entry lists 15 T cell receptor beta chains sequenced from one sample in a study of T-cell reconstitution after alpha-beta-depleted transplantation in children. Unique molecular identifiers tagged the TCRbeta library. TCRdb re-analysed the PCR reads in MiXCR, keeping a single row per CDR3 protein. The sample shows some 350,000 distinct CDR3 sequences, around 15% of them seen only once. Sequencing used PBMCs, mostly from graft donor cells, obtained 360 days after TCRalphabeta/CD19-depleted stem cell transplant. The receptors were gathered from a male patient aged 2-15 years who had a stem cell transplant for acute lymphoblastic leukemia, so the T cells may come from the graft donor.

In this sample, this clonotype turned up a few times. The chain uses TRBV12-3 or TRBV12-4 and TRBJ2-3, with 9 bases that match TRBD2. The CDR3 runs 16 residues. V shed 5 bases and J 4 bases; nucleotides not matched to a gene: 10. CDR3 in amino acids: CASSGAPGTSPDTQYF. The CDR3 DNA sequence: TGTGCCAGCAGTGGGGCCCCCGGGACTAGCCCAGATACGCAGTATTTT.

This clonotype was recorded a few times. V gene TRBV4-2 combines with J gene TRBJ2-6; D gene uncertain. In germline, CDR1 is LGHNA, CDR2 YNFKEQ. CDR3 length: 16 amino acids. V shed 1 base and J shed 0 bases, with 7 bases lying between them. The CDR3 DNA reads as TGTGCCAGCAGCCAAGCCAGCACCTCTGGGGCCAACGTCCTGACTTTC. Protein product: CASSQASTSGANVLTF.

This clonotype was seen just once. This rearrangement joins TRBV7-2 to TRBJ1-2; 10 positions agree with TRBD1. Losses at the gene ends were 5 bases for V and 8 bases for J; bases not matched to a gene: 11. CDR3 length equals 15 residues. Germline V lookup: CDR1 SGHTA, CDR2 FQGNSA. In nucleotides, the CDR3 is TGTGCCAGCAGCCCAGCGGTAGGGACAGGGGAAGGCTACACCTTC. Protein product: CASSPAVGTGEGYTF.

This clonotype was seen many times. The J gene is TRBJ2-7, the V gene TRBV28; D uncertain. Germline CDR1 reads MDHEN; CDR2 reads SYDVKM. There are 12 residues in the CDR3. V lost 3 bases and J 9 bases, leaving 12 bases between the germline ends. The CDR3 spells CASSFNVGGQYF. The CDR3 coding sequence is TGTGCCAGCAGTTTCAATGTAGGCGGGCAGTACTTC.

This clonotype was observed a handful of times. The chain links TRBV12-3 or TRBV12-4 to TRBJ2-7; D not resolved. This CDR3 region has 17 residues. Trimming stripped 1 base from V and 4 bases from J, with 20 bases between. This chain's CDR3 is CASSLGASDPYPYEQYF. CDR3 bases: TGTGCCAGCAGTTTAGGGGCCTCCGATCCTTACCCTTACGAGCAGTACTTC.

This clonotype was detected a few times. The CDR3 here is CASSPVGARGQPQHF. CDR3 DNA: TGTGCCAGCAGTCCTGTGGGGGCGAGGGGGCAGCCCCAGCATTTT. V gene TRBV28 combines with J gene TRBJ1-5; a weak D match, TRBD1 (6 bases). Germline lookup yields CDR1 MDHEN and CDR2 SYDVKM. Trimming left V 5 bases short and J 7 bases short, with 18 bases between. The CDR3 totals 15 residues.

Many counts were recorded for this clonotype. The chain carries TRBV4-3 and TRBJ2-2; D gene unclear. CDR1 LGHNA and CDR2 YSLEER come from the germline V gene. There are 16 residues in the CDR3. The germline V and J ends were trimmed by 0 bases and 7 bases, with 15 bases remaining between them. CDR3 loop: CASSQEVRVGIGELFF. CDR3 nucleotides: TGCGCCAGCAGCCAAGAAGTCCGGGTAGGAATCGGGGAGCTGTTTTTT.

This clonotype appeared a single time. The CDR3 reads CASRKIGGSLYNSPLHF. CDR3 DNA sequence: TGTGCCAGCCGCAAAATCGGGGGATCCCTATATAATTCACCCCTCCACTTT. The rearrangement links TRBV4-2 to TRBJ1-6, with D tentatively TRBD1 (5 bases). The CDR3 totals 17 residues. Trimming stripped 8 bases from V and 4 bases from J, with 21 bases between. CDR1 and CDR2 from the germline V gene are LGHNA and YNFKEQ.

J is TRBJ2-7 and V is TRBV7-8; D is unclear. Trimming took 3 bases from V and 13 from J, leaving 19 bases between them. The germline V gene has CDR1 SGHVS and CDR2 FQNEAQ. The CDR3 has 13 residues. CDR3: CASSLGPGGNTYF. DNA of the CDR3: TGTGCCAGCAGCTTGGGCCCCGGTGGGAACACCTACTTC.

The chain couples TRBV18 to TRBJ2-1; D is undetermined. Trimming removed 3 bases from V and 0 bases from J, with 9 bases in between. Germline CDR1 KGHSH, CDR2 LQKENI. The CDR3 runs to 15 residues. The CDR3, as DNA: TGTGCCAGCTCACCGGTGTCTAGCTCCTACAATGAGCAGTTCTTC. Encoded protein: CASSPVSSSYNEQFF.

The chain uses TRBV28 and TRBJ2-5; 8 bases match TRBD2. The CDR3 has 14 amino acids. CDR1 MDHEN and CDR2 SYDVKM come from the germline V gene. V shed 6 bases and J 5 bases; nucleotides not matched to a gene: 8. In nucleotides, the CDR3 is TGTGCCAGCAGCCCCGGGGGGGGGGAGGAGACCCAGTACTTC. Amino acid sequence: CASSPGGGEETQYF. The entire variable domain, with the rest obtained from reference TRBV28 and TRBJ2-5, is as follows: DVKVTQSSRYLVKRTGEKVFLECVQDMDHENMFWYRQDPGLGLRLIYFSYDVKMKEKGDIPEGYSVSREKKERFSLILESASTNQTSMYLCASSPGGGEETQYFGPGTRLLVL.

This clonotype has more than one count but fewer than ten. The gene calls are TRBV29-1 and TRBJ1-3; 10 bases are shared with TRBD1. The V segment lost 7 bases and the J segment 4 bases; nucleotides outside the gene matches: 10. CDR1 SQVTM and CDR2 ANQGSEA come from the germline V gene. The CDR3 runs to 15 residues. The DNA of the CDR3 is TGCAGCGCAGCGACAGGGGGCTATTCCGGAAACACCATATATTTT. It yields the protein CSAATGGYSGNTIYF.

The genes are TRBV25-1 and TRBJ1-3; 9 positions agree with TRBD1. V lost 1 base, J lost 0 bases, and 13 bases stayed unmatched. CDR3 length: 20 residues. The germline V gene has CDR1 MGHDK and CDR2 SYGVNS. The CDR3 bases are TGTGCCAGCAGTGAATGGCCGGGACAGGGAGGTGGCTCCTCTGGAAACACCATATATTTT. As protein: CASSEWPGQGGGSSGNTIYF.

The genes are TRBV5-1 and TRBJ1-5; D is perhaps TRBD1 (6 bases). The CDR3 sequence is 15 residues long. In germline, CDR1 is SGHRS, CDR2 YFSETQ. Trimming took 4 bases from V and 5 from J, leaving 16 bases between them. The CDR3 is CASSPRGGGDQPQHF. CDR3 coding DNA: TGCGCCAGCAGCCCACGAGGGGGAGGTGATCAGCCCCAGCATTTT.

This clonotype occurred many times. The CDR3 is CASRGVSYNEQFF. CDR3 DNA: TGTGCCAGCAGGGGGGTCTCCTACAATGAGCAGTTCTTC. The rearrangement joins TRBV12-3 or TRBV12-4 to TRBJ2-1; D is possibly TRBD1 or TRBD2 (5 bases each). The CDR3 is made up of 13 amino acids. Trimming took off 6 bases at V and 0 bases at J, with 6 bases between the two ends.